Shown below are 27 T cell receptor beta chains from a single sample sequenced in a study of cytomegalovirus exposure and HLA in healthy donors. Sequencing was performed with immunoSEQ multiplex PCR; in TCRdb, only in-frame clones are kept and a portion is missing. The table lists 130,000 to 150,000 clones, 91% of them singletons. Specimen: PBMCs. The receptors derive from a man between 18 and 29 years old in good health and CMV-seronegative.

The chain is built from TRBV7-6 and TRBJ2-5, with TRBD2 identical over 7 bases. V shed 6 bases and J 7 bases; nucleotides not matched to a gene: 8. The CDR3 is made up of 13 amino acids. CDR1 is SGHVS, CDR2 FNYEAQ, per germline. The CDR3 region has the DNA TGTGCCAGCAGTTATCCGGGACTACCGACCCAGTACTTC. Amino acids: CASSYPGLPTQYF.

This clone occurred a few times. The chain employs TRBV7-2 and TRBJ2-1; 8 bases are a match to TRBD2. Trimming at V came to 1 base and at J to 4 bases, leaving 9 bases not matched to a gene. This CDR3 is 17 amino acids long. Germline V gene lookup returns CDR1 SGHTA and CDR2 FQGNSA. CDR3 in amino acids: CASSLEIVAGLYNEQFF. CDR3 nucleotide sequence: TGTGCCAGCAGCTTAGAAATTGTAGCGGGACTTTACAATGAGCAGTTCTTC.

This chain joins TRBV30 and TRBJ2-1; a possible D gene is TRBD1 (7 bases). V dropped 8 bases and J dropped 7 bases, with 15 bases sitting between them. CDR3 size: 12 residues. The germline V gene encodes CDR1 GTSNPN and CDR2 SVGIG (reference sequence). CDR3 region: CARGAGGNEQFF. The CDR3 DNA sequence: TGTGCCCGGGGAGCAGGGGGGAATGAGCAGTTCTTC.

A single count supports this clone. The chain employs TRBV6-1 and TRBJ2-1; possible D gene TRBD2, 5 bases. CDR1 is MNHNS, CDR2 SASEGT, per germline. The ends were cut back, 2 bases at V and 8 bases at J, with 7 bases in the middle. This CDR3 spans 12 amino acids. CDR3 DNA: TGTGCCAGCAGTGAAACGGGATATGAGCAGTTCTTC. Its translation is CASSETGYEQFF.

The gene calls are TRBV19 and TRBJ2-5; 8 nucleotides agree with TRBD1. The CDR3 has 15 residues. The V and J ends lost 4 bases and 2 bases, in that order; junction bases with no gene match: 6. The germline V gene has CDR1 LNHDA and CDR2 SQIVND (reference sequence). The CDR3 loop is CASSTGQGGQETQYF. CDR3 sequence (DNA): TGTGCCAGTAGTACAGGACAGGGCGGACAAGAGACCCAGTACTTC.

The V and J genes are TRBV6-5 and TRBJ2-7; 10 bases align to TRBD2. The CDR3 loop spans 15 amino acids. Per germline, CDR1 MNHEY and CDR2 SVGAGI. With V trimmed by 5 bases and J by 2 bases, 6 bases remained unmatched. The CDR3 DNA sequence: TGTGCCAGCAGTAGATACGGGACTAGCGCCTACGAGCAGTACTTC. Amino acids: CASSRYGTSAYEQYF.

The chain recombines TRBV7-9 with TRBJ1-3, with TRBD1 identical over 8 bases. The CDR3 runs to 14 residues. Germline lookup yields CDR1 SEHNR and CDR2 FQNEAQ (reference sequence). J gave up 0 bases and V 7 bases, and 2 bases lay outside the gene matches. CDR3 coding DNA: TGTGCCAGCAACACAGGGGGCTCTGGAAACACCATATATTTT. Its translation: CASNTGGSGNTIYF.

The chain uses TRBV7-8 and TRBJ1-1; 9 bases are shared with TRBD1. This CDR3 contains 16 residues. Looked up from germline, CDR1 is SGHVS and CDR2 is FQNEAQ. Germline trimming cut 6 bases from V and 2 bases from J; bases unmatched to any gene: 10. The CDR3 DNA follows: TGTGCCAGCAGGGAGACAGGGGGAAACACCAACACTGAAGCTTTCTTT. Translation gives CASRETGGNTNTEAFF. Drawing the rest from reference TRBV7-8 and TRBJ1-1, the complete variable domain is GAGVSQSPRYKVAKRGQDVALRCDPISGHVSLFWYQQALGQGPEFLTYFQNEAQLDKSGLPSDRFFAERPEGSVSTLKIQRTQQEDSAVYLCASRETGGNTNTEAFFGQGTRLTVV.

The chain recombines TRBV19 with TRBJ2-5; 8 positions match TRBD1. This CDR3 has 16 amino acids. The J segment lost 5 bases and the V segment lost 0 bases, leaving 8 bases of the junction unmatched. CDR1 is LNHDA and CDR2 is SQIVND in the germline V gene (reference sequence). CDR3 protein: CASSIDGTGLWETQYF. In nucleotides, the CDR3 is TGTGCCAGTAGTATAGATGGGACAGGTTTGTGGGAGACCCAGTACTTC.

The rearrangement joins TRBV21-1 to TRBJ2-7; the D call TRBD2 from the table was never checked on the DNA. TRBV21-1 is tagged as a pseudogene. The CDR3 extends over 17 amino acids. CDR3 loop: CASSFRLVRLVAYEQYV. CDR3 DNA: TGTGCCAGCAGCTTCCGACTAGTCCGGCTCGTGGCCTACGAGCAGTACGTC.

This clone was counted between two and nine times. The chain links TRBV5-4 to TRBJ2-2; D is unclear. The V gene lost 4 bases and the J gene lost 4 bases, with 8 bases spanning the gap. The CDR3 is made up of 13 amino acids. Germline V gene sequence: CDR1 SGHNT, CDR2 YYREEE (reference sequence). This chain's CDR3 is CASSTSGTGELFF. As DNA, the CDR3 is TGTGCCAGCAGCACCTCGGGCACCGGGGAGCTGTTTTTT. Using reference TRBV5-4 and TRBJ2-2 for the parts outside the CDR3, the full variable domain is ETGVTQSPTHLIKTRGQQVTLRCSSQSGHNTVSWYQQALGQGPQFIFQYYREEENGRGNFPPRFSGLQFPNYSSELNVNALELDDSALYLCASSTSGTGELFFGEGSRLTVL.

This chain joins TRBV27 and TRBJ2-7, with D uncertain. Germline CDR1 MNHEY, CDR2 SMNVEV (reference sequence). Trimming took off 0 bases at V and 6 bases at J, with 9 bases between the two ends. The CDR3 has 13 residues. The CDR3 region is CASSLSAGGEQYV. The CDR3 nucleotides are TGTGCCAGCAGTTTATCGGCAGGTGGCGAGCAGTACGTC.

This chain connects TRBV5-1 to TRBJ2-1; D gene unclear. The V end was cut by 0 bases, the J end by 8 bases, with 12 bases between. Germline values: CDR1 SGHRS, CDR2 YFSETQ. The CDR3 sequence is 14 residues long. In nucleotides, the CDR3 is TGCGCCAGCAGCTTGGGGCCAATTCAGGATGAGCAGTTCTTC. This encodes CASSLGPIQDEQFF. Full variable domain (rest looked up from reference TRBV5-1 and TRBJ2-1): KAGVTQTPRYLIKTRGQQVTLSCSPISGHRSVSWYQQTPGQGLQFLFEYFSETQRNKGNFPGRFSGRQFSNSRSEMNVSTLELGDSALYLCASSLGPIQDEQFFGPGTRLTVL.

The CDR3 DNA is TGTGCCAGCAGCGCCAGACAGGAAAGGTACCAAGAGACCCAGTACTTC. Its translation: CASSARQERYQETQYF. J is TRBJ2-5 and V is TRBV9, with a possible D match to TRBD1 (6 bases). V lost 3 bases to trimming and J lost 0 bases, with 15 bases between them. Germline CDR1 SGDLS, CDR2 YYNGEE. The CDR3 extends over 16 amino acids.

Here the CDR3 reads CASSDGTSGRRDTQYF. CDR3 DNA sequence: TGTGCCAGCAGCGACGGGACTAGCGGGAGGCGTGATACGCAGTATTTT. This chain joins TRBV7-9 and TRBJ2-3; 15 bases are shared with TRBD2. This CDR3 spans 16 amino acids. In germline, CDR1 is SEHNR, CDR2 FQNEAQ (reference sequence). J gave up 6 bases and V 5 bases, and 6 bases lay outside the gene matches.

The chain has TRBV19 and TRBJ2-3; no reliable D call. Germline lookup yields CDR1 LNHDA and CDR2 SQIVND (reference sequence). V was cut by 5 bases and J by 0 bases, with 9 bases left in between. There are 14 residues in the CDR3. CDR3 DNA: TGTGCCAGTAGTCCGACACCTAGCACAGATACGCAGTATTTT. Its protein product is CASSPTPSTDTQYF.

The chain uses TRBV9 and TRBJ2-1; 7 nucleotides match TRBD2. After removal of 4 bases from V and 4 bases from J, the junction contained 5 bases not matched to a gene. The CDR3 consists of 14 residues. The germline CDR1 and CDR2 sequences are SGDLS and YYNGEE. The CDR3 DNA reads TGTGCCAGCAGCCCCAGGCGGGAGTACAATGAGCAGTTCTTC. Its translation: CASSPRREYNEQFF.

The chain links TRBV9 to TRBJ1-1; D possibly corresponds to TRBD1 (5 bases). Germline CDR1 reads SGDLS; CDR2 reads YYNGEE. This CDR3 contains 15 residues. The ends were cut back, 0 bases at V and 0 bases at J, with 9 bases in the middle. CDR3 protein: CASSVVGGLNTEAFF. The CDR3 bases are TGTGCCAGCAGCGTAGTGGGGGGACTGAACACTGAAGCTTTCTTT.

The chain uses TRBV9 and TRBJ2-3; 7 positions match TRBD1. Germline values: CDR1 SGDLS, CDR2 YYNGEE. This CDR3 is 14 amino acids long. Unmatched junction bases numbered 2, after V lost 0 bases and J lost 4 bases. The CDR3 DNA sequence: TGTGCCAGCAGCGTAGGGACAGGAGCAGATACGCAGTATTTT. Translating gives CASSVGTGADTQYF.

The chain carries TRBV10-3 and TRBJ2-2, with D possibly matching TRBD1 (6 bases). Germline V gives CDR1 ENHRY, CDR2 SYGVKD. V dropped 4 bases and J dropped 0 bases, with 15 bases sitting between them. CDR3 length equals 17 residues. CDR3 DNA: TGTGCCATCAGTGCAGGGGCGGAAAACTCGAACACCGGGGAGCTGTTTTTT. It is translated as CAISAGAENSNTGELFF.

The gene calls are TRBV6-5 and TRBJ2-1; D remains ambiguous. The CDR3 loop spans 12 amino acids. V was shortened by 7 bases and J by 5 bases, with 9 bases between the two germline ends. Germline lookup yields CDR1 MNHEY and CDR2 SVGAGI. In DNA, the CDR3 is TGTGCCAGCACCACCACAAACAATGAGCAGTTCTTC. It specifies CASTTTNNEQFF.

This sequence joins TRBV4-1 and TRBJ1-2, with a tentative D call TRBD1 (5 bases). V was pared by 3 bases and J by 8 bases, with 13 bases between. CDR3 length equals 13 residues. Germline lookup yields CDR1 MGHRA and CDR2 YSYEKL. The CDR3 coding sequence is TGCGCCAGCAGCCATCCCCAGGGTGACGGCTACACCTTC. Protein: CASSHPQGDGYTF.

The chain carries TRBV7-2 and TRBJ2-6, with D uncertain. The V gene lost 4 bases and the J gene lost 2 bases, with 6 bases spanning the gap. Germline V lookup: CDR1 SGHTA, CDR2 FQGNSA. This CDR3 has 14 amino acids. The CDR3 nucleotides are TGTGCCAGCAGCTCTCAGACTGGGGCCAACGTCCTGACTTTC. Its protein is CASSSQTGANVLTF. The full variable domain, completed using reference TRBV7-2 and TRBJ2-6, is GAGVSQSPSNKVTEKGKDVELRCDPISGHTALYWYRQSLGQGLEFLIYFQGNSAPDKSGLPSDRFSAERTGGSVSTLTIQRTQQEDSAVYLCASSSQTGANVLTFGAGSRLTVL.

The chain carries TRBV5-6 and TRBJ1-3; D may be TRBD1 (5 bases). This CDR3 contains 14 residues. V shed 0 bases and J shed 4 bases, with 8 bases lying between them. Germline V CDR1 and CDR2: SGHDT, YYEEEE. The CDR3 region has the DNA TGTGCCAGCAGCTTGGCAGGGCTCGGAAACACCATATATTTT. Translated, it gives CASSLAGLGNTIYF.

The rearrangement joins TRBV10-2 to TRBJ2-1; D gene uncertain. The CDR3 runs 11 residues. Between the trimmed V and J ends, which lost 6 bases and 10 bases, there was a span of 10 bases. Germline V gives CDR1 WSHSY, CDR2 SAAADI. In nucleotides, the CDR3 is TGCGCCAGCAGCTCCGTACACGAGCAGTTCTTC. Its protein product is CASSSVHEQFF.

This clone appeared once. This rearrangement joins TRBV7-2 to TRBJ2-2, with D possibly being TRBD1 (6 bases). The V and J ends lost 5 bases and 4 bases respectively, with 17 bases between them. The germline CDR1 and CDR2 sequences are SGHTA and FQGNSA. This CDR3 comprises 16 residues. In DNA, the CDR3 is TGTGCCAGCAGCCCAGGGACATCCTTTTTCACCGGGGAGCTGTTTTTT. This sequence encodes CASSPGTSFFTGELFF.

The chain combines TRBV7-6 with TRBJ2-1, with TRBD2 as a possible D gene (5 bases). The CDR3 has 14 amino acids. The germline V gene has CDR1 SGHVS and CDR2 FNYEAQ. The V gene lost 1 base and the J gene lost 4 bases, with 8 bases spanning the gap. The CDR3 DNA follows: TGTGCCAGCAGCTTAGACGGGAAATACAATGAGCAGTTCTTC. Its protein is CASSLDGKYNEQFF.